This is a list of T cell receptor beta chains from one sample in a study of regulatory T cells in long-lasting Graves disease. TCRdb used MiXCR to reprocess the multiplex PCR reads, holding one entry per CDR3 protein. The sample lists nearly 350,000 distinct CDR3 sequences; roughly a fifth were seen once. The specimen was peripheral blood mononuclear cells (PBMCs), collected when the disease was refractory, from a patient treated with antithyroid drugs. The receptors shown here come from a female donor with Graves disease. Both conserved end residues are part of each CDR3. Each record gives: V gene, clone size, CDR3 protein. The listing skips clone size in some rows; elsewhere it reads once, few, many or a size class.

TRBV11-2,many,CASSGREDYEQYF
TRBV27,many,CASSSQGRGWPQHF
TRBV6-1,many,CASSVRRGNYGYTF
TRBV3-1,many,CASSQALQGSYGYTF
TRBV7-9,.,CASSSPRDSSYEQYF
TRBV29-1,many,CSAVRTGGVGYTF
TRBV3-1,few,CASSQEGSYNSPLHF
TRBV2,many,CASSLGQAKGYTF
TRBV5-1,.,CASSLASGVGEQYF
TRBV5-1,few,CASSYAPEETQYF
TRBV7-9,many,CASTDGKNTEAFF
TRBV5-1,.,CASSQDRGSYGYTF
TRBV11-2,.,CASSRDRGALSGANVLTF
TRBV6-2/TRBV6-3,.,CASISERVGTEAFF
TRBV12-3/TRBV12-4,many,CASRRALGSEAFF
TRBV10-3,.,CAISTGGTQPQHF
TRBV7-2,many,CASSLTTGLNQPQHF
TRBV6-2/TRBV6-3,many,CASSQGVRPSQETQYF
TRBV3-1,few,CASSPKRSAGELFF
TRBV12-3/TRBV12-4,many,CASSFLGGSRETQYF
TRBV10-3,many,CAISAAGDYGYTF
TRBV13,.,CASAAGGAQETQYF
TRBV28,.,CASSGLAGSCEQFF
TRBV27,many,CASSLFGAGNTEAFF
TRBV11-2,few,CASSFRTGGSSEQFF
TRBV2,.,CASTPLYGGSETQYF
TRBV7-9,.,CASSLALGSSYNEQFF
TRBV2,.,CATGSAGANVLTF
TRBV4-2,.,CASSPDGEGPDEKLFF
TRBV7-2,few,CASSSTLGAPQHF